This T cell receptor beta chain was observed in a study of T cell repertoires in cytomegalovirus infection. Looking at the study overall: Well-studied HLA-B-restricted CMV epitopes were used in the study alongside recently identified HLA-C-restricted ones. It was the public TCR beta signatures that indicated both CMV infection and matching HLA type. Study observations and caveats: The ex vivo response was dominated by HLA-C-restricted CMV-specific TCR beta clonotypes. Individuals carrying CMV plus the relevant HLA were identified by cumulative frequency of public TCR beta families.

This clonotype turned up a few times. Its antigen is not known. One entry per CDR3 protein results from TCRdb running MiXCR on the reads. This table has approximately 300,000 distinct CDR3 sequences, about 28% appearing once. With V trimmed by 7 bases and J by 10 bases, 9 bases remained unmatched. The CDR3 is 13 residues long. From germline, CDR1 is SNHLY and CDR2 FYNNEI. This specimen consisted of cultured PBMCs, obtained from culture after CMV antigen stimulation. J is TRBJ2-1 and V is TRBV2; 8 bases map to TRBD1. The source of this sequence is a human donor in good health (CMV status not recorded). Some clones in this sample may be carry-over from other donors' samples. Here the CDR3 DNA reads TGTGCCAGCAAGGCAGGGGGCTTCAACGAGCAGTTCTTC. This gives the protein CASKAGGFNEQFF.